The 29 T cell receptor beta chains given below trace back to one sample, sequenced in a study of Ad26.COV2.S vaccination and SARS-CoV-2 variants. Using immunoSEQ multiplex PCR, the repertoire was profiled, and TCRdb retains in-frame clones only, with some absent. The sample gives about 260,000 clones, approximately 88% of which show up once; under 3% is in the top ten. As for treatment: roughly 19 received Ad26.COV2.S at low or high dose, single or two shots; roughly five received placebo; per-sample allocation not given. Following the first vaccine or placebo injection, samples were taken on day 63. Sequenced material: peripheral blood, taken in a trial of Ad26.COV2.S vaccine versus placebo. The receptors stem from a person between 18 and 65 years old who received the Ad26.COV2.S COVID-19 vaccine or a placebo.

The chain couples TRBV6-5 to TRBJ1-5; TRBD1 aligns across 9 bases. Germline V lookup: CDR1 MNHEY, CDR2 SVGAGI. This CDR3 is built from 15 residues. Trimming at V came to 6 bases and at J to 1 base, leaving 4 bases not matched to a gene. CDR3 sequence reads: CASRDRGKSNQPQHF. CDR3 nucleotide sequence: TGTGCCAGCAGAGACAGGGGGAAGAGCAATCAGCCCCAGCATTTT.

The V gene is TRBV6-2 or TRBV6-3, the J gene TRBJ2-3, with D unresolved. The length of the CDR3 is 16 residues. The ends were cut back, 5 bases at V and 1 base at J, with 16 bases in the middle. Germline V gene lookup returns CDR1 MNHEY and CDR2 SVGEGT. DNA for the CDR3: TGTGCCAGCAGTGACCCTAGACATTTGGGCACAGATACGCAGTATTTT. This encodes CASSDPRHLGTDTQYF.

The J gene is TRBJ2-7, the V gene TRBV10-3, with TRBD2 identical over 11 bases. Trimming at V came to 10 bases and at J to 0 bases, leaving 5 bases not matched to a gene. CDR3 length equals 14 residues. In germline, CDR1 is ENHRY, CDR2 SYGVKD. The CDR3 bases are TGTGCCACCGGGACTAGCGGTAACTCCTACGAGCAGTACGTC. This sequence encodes CATGTSGNSYEQYV.

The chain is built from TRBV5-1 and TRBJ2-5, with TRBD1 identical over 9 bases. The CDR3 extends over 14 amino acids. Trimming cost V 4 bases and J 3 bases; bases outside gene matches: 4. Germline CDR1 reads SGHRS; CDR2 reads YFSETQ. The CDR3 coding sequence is TGCGCCAGCAGCACACAGGGGGCCAAAGAGACCCAGTACTTC. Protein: CASSTQGAKETQYF.

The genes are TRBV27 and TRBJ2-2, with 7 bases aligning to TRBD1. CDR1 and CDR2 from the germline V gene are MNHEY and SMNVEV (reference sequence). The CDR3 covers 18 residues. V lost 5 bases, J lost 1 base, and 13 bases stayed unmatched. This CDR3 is CASSPPDRVRWNTGELFF. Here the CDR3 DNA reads TGTGCCAGCAGTCCACCAGACAGGGTGAGATGGAACACCGGGGAGCTGTTTTTT.

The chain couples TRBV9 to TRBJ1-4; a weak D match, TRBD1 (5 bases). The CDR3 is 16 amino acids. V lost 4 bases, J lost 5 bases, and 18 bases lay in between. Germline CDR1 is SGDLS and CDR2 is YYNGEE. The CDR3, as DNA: TGTGCCAGCAGCATGGGACCTGCCGGGGCAAATGAAAAACTGTTTTTT. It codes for CASSMGPAGANEKLFF.

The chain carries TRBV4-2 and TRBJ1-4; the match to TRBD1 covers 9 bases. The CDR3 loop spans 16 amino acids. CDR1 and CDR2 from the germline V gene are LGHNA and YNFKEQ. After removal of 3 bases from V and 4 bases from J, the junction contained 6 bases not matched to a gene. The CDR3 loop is CASSHIPGQGNEKLFF. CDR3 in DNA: TGTGCCAGCAGCCACATACCGGGACAGGGTAATGAAAAACTGTTTTTT.

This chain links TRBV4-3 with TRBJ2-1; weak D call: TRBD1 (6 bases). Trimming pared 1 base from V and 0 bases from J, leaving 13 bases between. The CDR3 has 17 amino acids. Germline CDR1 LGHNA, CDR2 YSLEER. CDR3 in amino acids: CASSQGTGLSSYNEQFF. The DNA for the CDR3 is TGCGCCAGCAGCCAAGGCACAGGGCTAAGCTCCTACAATGAGCAGTTCTTC.

CDR3: CASSPGTGRGETQYF. CDR3 nucleotides: TGTGCCAGCAGCCCTGGGACAGGAAGGGGAGAGACCCAGTACTTC. This chain joins TRBV11-3 and TRBJ2-5; the match to TRBD1 covers 8 bases. From germline, CDR1 is SGHNT and CDR2 YENEEA. This CDR3 contains 15 residues. V shed 5 bases, J shed 4 bases, and the junction held 9 bases outside the gene matches. Filled out from reference TRBV11-3 and TRBJ2-5, the complete variable domain reads EAGVVQSPRYKIIEKKQPVAFWCNPISGHNTLYWYLQNLGQGPELLIRYENEEAVDDSQLPKDRFSAERLKGVDSTLKIQPAELGDSAVYLCASSPGTGRGETQYFGPGTRLLVL.

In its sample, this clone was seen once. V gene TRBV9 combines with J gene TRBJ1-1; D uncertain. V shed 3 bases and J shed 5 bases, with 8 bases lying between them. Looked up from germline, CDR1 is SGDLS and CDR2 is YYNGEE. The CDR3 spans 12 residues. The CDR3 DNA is TGTGCCAGCAGCGAGTCAGGAACTGAAGCTTTCTTT. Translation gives CASSESGTEAFF.

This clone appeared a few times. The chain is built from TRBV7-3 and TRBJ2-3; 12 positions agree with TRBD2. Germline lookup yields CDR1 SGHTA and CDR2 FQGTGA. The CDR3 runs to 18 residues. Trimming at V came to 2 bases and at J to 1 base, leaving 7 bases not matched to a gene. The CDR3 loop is CASSLPASGGAGTDTQYF. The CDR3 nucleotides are TGTGCCAGCAGCTTACCCGCTAGCGGGGGGGCCGGCACAGATACGCAGTATTTT.

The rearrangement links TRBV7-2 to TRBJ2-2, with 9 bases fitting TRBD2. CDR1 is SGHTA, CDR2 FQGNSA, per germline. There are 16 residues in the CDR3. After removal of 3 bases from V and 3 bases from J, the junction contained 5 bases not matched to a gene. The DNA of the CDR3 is TGTGCCAGCAGCTTCTTTAGCGGGAGCTACACCGGGGAGCTGTTTTTT. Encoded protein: CASSFFSGSYTGELFF.

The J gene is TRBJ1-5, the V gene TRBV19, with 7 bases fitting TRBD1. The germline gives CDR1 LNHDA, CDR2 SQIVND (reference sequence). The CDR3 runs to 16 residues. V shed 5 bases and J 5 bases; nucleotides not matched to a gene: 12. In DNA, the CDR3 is TGTGCCAGTAGTTCTTCGACAGGGCCCCCTTATCAGCCCCAGCATTTT. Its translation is CASSSSTGPPYQPQHF.

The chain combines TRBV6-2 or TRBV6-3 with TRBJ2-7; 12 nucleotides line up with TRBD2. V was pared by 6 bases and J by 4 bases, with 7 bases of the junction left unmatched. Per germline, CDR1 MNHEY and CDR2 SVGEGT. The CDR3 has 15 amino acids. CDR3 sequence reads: CASSQGLAGPYEQYV. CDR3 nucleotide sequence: TGTGCCAGCAGCCAGGGACTAGCGGGCCCTTACGAGCAGTACGTC.

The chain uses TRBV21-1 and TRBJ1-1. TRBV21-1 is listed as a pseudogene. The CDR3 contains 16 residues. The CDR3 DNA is TGTGCCAGCAGCAACGAAAGTAGGGGGGGGAACACTGAAGCTTTCTTT. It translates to CASSNESRGGNTEAFF.

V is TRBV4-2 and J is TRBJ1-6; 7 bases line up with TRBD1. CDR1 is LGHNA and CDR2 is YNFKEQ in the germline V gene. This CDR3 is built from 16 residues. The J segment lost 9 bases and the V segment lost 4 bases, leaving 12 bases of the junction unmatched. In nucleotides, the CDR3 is TGTGCCAGCAGCCGTCAAACCGGGACAGTTTTTTCACCCCTCCACTTT. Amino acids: CASSRQTGTVFSPLHF.

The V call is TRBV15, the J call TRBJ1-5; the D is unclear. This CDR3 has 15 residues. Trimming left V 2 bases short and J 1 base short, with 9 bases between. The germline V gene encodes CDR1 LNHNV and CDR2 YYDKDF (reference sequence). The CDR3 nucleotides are TGTGCCACCAGCAGATCGGGGTGGAGCAATCAGCCCCAGCATTTT. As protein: CATSRSGWSNQPQHF. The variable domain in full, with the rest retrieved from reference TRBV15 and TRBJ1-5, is DAMVIQNPRYQVTQFGKPVTLSCSQTLNHNVMYWYQQKSSQAPKLLFHYYDKDFNNEADTPDNFQSRRPNTSFCFLDIRSPGLGDTAMYLCATSRSGWSNQPQHFGDGTRLSIL.

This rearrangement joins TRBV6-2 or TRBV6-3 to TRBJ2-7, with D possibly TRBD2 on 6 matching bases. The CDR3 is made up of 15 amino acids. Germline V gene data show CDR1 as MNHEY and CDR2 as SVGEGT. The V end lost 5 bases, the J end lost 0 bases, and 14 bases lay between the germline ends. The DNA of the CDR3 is TGTGCCAGCAGTCGGGACTTCTCCCGCTCCTACGAGCAGTACGTC. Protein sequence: CASSRDFSRSYEQYV.

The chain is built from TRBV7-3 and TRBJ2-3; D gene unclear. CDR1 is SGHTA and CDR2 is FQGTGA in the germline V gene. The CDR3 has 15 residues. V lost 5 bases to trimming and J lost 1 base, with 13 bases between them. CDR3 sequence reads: CASSLGRYRTDTQYF. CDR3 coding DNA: TGTGCCAGCAGCCTCGGACGGTACCGCACAGATACGCAGTATTTT.

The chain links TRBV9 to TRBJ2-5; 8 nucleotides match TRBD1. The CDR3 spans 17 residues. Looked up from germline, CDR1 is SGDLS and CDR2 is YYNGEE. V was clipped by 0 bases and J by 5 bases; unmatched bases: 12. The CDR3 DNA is TGTGCCAGCAGCGTAGCGGGAATGGCAGGGGGCGTTGAGACCCAGTACTTC. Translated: CASSVAGMAGGVETQYF.

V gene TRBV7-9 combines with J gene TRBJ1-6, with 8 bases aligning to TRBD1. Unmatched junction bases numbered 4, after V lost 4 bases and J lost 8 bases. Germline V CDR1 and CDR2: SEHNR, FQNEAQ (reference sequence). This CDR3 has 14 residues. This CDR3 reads CASSSGQGDSPLHF. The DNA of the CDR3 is TGTGCCAGCAGCTCCGGACAGGGAGATTCACCCCTCCACTTT.

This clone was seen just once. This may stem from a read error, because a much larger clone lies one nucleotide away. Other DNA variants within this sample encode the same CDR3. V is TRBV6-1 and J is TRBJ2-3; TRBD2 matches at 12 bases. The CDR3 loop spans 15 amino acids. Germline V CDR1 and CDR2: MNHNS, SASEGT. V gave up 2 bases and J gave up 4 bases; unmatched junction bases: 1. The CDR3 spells CASSELAGGPDTQYF. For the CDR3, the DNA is TGTGCCAGCAGTGAACTAGCGGGAGGGCCAGATACGCAGTATTTT.

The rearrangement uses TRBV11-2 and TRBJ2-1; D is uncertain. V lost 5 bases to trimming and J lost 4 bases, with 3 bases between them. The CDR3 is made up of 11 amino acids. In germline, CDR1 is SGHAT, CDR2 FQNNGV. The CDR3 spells CASSEYNEQFF. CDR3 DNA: TGTGCCAGCAGCGAATACAATGAGCAGTTCTTC.

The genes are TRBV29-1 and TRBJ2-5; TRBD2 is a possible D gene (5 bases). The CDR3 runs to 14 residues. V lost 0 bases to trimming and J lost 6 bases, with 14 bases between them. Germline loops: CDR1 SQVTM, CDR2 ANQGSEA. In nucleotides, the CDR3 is TGCAGCGTTGAAGATCTTCCGGGGTTTCAGACCCAGTACTTC. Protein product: CSVEDLPGFQTQYF.

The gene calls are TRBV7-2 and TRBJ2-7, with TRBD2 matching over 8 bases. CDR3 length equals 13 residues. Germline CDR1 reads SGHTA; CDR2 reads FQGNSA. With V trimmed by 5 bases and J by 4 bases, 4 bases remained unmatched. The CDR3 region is CASSPAGVYEQYV. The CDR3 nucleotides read TGTGCCAGCAGCCCAGCGGGGGTATACGAGCAGTACGTC.

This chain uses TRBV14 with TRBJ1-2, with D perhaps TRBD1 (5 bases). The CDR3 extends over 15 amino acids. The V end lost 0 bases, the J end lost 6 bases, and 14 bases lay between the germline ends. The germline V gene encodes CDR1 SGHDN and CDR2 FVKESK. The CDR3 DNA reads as TGTGCCAGCAGCCAAGAAAGGCGACAGACAAATGGCTACACCTTC. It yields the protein CASSQERRQTNGYTF. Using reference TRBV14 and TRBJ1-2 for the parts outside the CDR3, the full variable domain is EAGVTQFPSHSVIEKGQTVTLRCDPISGHDNLYWYRRVMGKEIKFLLHFVKESKQDESGMPNNRFLAERTGGTYSTLKVQPAELEDSGVYFCASSQERRQTNGYTFGSGTRLTVV.

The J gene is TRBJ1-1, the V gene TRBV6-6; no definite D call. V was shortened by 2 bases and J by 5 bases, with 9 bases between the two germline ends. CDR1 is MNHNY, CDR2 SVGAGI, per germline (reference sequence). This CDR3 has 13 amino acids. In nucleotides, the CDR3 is TGTGCCAGCAGTTACGACCCGGGAACTGAAGCTTTCTTT. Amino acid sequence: CASSYDPGTEAFF.

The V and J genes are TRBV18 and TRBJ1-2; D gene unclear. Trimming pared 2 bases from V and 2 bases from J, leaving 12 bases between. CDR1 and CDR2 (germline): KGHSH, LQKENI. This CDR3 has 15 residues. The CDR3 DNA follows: TGTGCCAGCTCACCAATTATCGGGGAAAACTATGGCTACACCTTC. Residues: CASSPIIGENYGYTF. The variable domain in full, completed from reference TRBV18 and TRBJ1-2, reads NAGVMQNPRHLVRRRGQEARLRCSPMKGHSHVYWYRQLPEEGLKFMVYLQKENIIDESGMPKERFSAEFPKEGPSILRIQQVVRGDSAAYFCASSPIIGENYGYTFGSGTRLTVV.

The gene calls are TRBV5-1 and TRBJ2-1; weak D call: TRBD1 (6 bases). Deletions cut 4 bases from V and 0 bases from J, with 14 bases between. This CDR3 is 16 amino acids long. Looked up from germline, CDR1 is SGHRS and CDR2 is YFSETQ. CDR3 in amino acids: CASSQIPGVSYNEQFF. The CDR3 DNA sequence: TGCGCCAGCAGCCAAATCCCAGGGGTCTCCTACAATGAGCAGTTCTTC.